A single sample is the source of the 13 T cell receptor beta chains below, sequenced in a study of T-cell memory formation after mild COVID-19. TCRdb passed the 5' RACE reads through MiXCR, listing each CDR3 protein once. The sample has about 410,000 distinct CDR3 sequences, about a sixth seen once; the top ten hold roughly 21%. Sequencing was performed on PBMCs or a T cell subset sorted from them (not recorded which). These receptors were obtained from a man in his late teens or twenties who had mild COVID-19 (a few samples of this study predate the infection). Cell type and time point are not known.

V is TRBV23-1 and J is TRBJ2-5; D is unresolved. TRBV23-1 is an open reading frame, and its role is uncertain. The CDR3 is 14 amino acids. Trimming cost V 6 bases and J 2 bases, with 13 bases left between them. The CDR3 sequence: CASSPGFPQETQYF. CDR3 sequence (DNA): TGCGCCAGCAGCCCCGGCTTCCCGCAAGAGACCCAGTACTTC.

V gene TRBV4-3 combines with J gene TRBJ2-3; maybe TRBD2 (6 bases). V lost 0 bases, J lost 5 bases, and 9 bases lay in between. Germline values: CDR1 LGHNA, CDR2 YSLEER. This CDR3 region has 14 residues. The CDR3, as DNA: TGCGCCAGCAGCCAAGATTGGGGAGGAGATACGCAGTATTTT. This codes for CASSQDWGGDTQYF.

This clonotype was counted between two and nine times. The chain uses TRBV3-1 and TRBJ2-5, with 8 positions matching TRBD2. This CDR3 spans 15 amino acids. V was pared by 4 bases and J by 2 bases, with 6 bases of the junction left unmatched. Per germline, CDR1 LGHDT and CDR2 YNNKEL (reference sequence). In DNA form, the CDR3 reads TGTGCCAGCAGCCGATCCAGCGGGGGACAAGAGACCCAGTACTTC. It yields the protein CASSRSSGGQETQYF.

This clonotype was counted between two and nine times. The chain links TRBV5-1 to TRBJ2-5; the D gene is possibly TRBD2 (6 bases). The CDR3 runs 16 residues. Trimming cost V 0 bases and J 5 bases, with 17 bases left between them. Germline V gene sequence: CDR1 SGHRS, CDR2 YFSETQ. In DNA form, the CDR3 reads TGCGCCAGCAGCTTGGTCGGGACTGTCTATCAGGAGACCCAGTACTTC. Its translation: CASSLVGTVYQETQYF.

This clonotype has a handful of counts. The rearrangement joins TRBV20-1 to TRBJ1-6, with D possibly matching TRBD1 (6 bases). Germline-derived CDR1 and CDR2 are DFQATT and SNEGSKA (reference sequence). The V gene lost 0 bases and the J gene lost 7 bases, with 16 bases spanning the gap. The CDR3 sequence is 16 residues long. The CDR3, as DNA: TGCAGTGCTAGAGAATATTGGGGGGCTCGGAATTCACCCCTCCACTTT. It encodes CSAREYWGARNSPLHF.

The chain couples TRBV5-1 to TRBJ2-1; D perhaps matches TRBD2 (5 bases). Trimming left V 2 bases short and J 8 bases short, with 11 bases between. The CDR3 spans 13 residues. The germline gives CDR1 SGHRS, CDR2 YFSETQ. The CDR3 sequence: CASSLSGADEQFF. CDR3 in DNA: TGCGCCAGCAGCTTATCCGGAGCGGATGAGCAGTTCTTC.

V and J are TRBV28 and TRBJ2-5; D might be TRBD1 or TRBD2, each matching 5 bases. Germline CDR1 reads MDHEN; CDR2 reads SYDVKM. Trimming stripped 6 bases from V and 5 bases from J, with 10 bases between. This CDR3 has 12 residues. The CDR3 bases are TGTGCCAGCAGGGGGGACGGGGAGACCCAGTACTTC. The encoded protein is CASRGDGETQYF.

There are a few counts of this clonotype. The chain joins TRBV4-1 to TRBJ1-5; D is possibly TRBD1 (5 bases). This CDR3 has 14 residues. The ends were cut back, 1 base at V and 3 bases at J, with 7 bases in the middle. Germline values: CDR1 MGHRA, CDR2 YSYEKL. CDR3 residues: CASSQGQNNQPQHF. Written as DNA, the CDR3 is TGCGCCAGCAGCCAAGGACAGAACAATCAGCCCCAGCATTTT.

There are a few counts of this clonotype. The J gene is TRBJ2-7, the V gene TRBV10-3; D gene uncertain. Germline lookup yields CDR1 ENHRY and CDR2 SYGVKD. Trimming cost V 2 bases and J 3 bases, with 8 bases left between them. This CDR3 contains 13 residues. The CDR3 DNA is TGTGCCATCAGTGAGGACATCTACTACGAGCAGTACGTC. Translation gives CAISEDIYYEQYV.

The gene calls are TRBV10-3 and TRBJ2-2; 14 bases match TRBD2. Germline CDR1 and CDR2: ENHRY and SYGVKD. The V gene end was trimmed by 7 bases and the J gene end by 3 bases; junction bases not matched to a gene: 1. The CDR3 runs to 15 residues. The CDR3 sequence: CAIKGLAGDTGELFF. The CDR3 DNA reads TGTGCCATCAAGGGACTAGCGGGGGACACCGGGGAGCTGTTTTTT.

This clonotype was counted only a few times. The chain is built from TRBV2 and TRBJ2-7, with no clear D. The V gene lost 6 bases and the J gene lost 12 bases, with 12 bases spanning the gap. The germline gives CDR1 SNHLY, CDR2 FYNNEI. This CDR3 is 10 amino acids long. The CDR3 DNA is TGTGCCAGCAGGGGGTGGAACTCGTACGTC. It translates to CASRGWNSYV.

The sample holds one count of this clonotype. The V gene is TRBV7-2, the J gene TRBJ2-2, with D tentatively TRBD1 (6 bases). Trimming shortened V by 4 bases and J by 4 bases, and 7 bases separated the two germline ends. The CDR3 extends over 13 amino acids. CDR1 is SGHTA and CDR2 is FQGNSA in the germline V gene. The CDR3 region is CASSWGRTGELFF. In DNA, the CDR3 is TGTGCCAGCAGCTGGGGGCGCACCGGGGAGCTGTTTTTT. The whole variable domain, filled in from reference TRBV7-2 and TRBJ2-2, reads GAGVSQSPSNKVTEKGKDVELRCDPISGHTALYWYRQSLGQGLEFLIYFQGNSAPDKSGLPSDRFSAERTGGSVSTLTIQRTQQEDSAVYLCASSWGRTGELFFGEGSRLTVL.

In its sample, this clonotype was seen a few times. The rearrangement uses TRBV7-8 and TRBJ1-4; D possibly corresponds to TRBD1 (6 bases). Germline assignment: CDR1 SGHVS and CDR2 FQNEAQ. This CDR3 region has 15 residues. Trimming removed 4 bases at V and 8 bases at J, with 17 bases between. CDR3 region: CASSWRTDWGEKLFF. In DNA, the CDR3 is TGTGCCAGCAGCTGGAGGACAGACTGGGGGGAAAAACTGTTTTTT.